This TCR beta chain was captured by sequencing in a study of shared clonotypes between healthy human individuals. Study results and limitations: Some clonotypes were shared by all four sorted-subset donors, while others were not shared. The non-shared ones had lower generation probabilities than the shared ones.

The healthy adult donors were HIV-negative and reported no recent acute infections or vaccinations. All the donors were Caucasian adults who lived in Nashville, Tennessee. Splitting the CD4+ cells yielded a CD45RA+ naive subset and a CD45RA-negative memory subset. Turning to this clone: Its antigen is unknown.

Sequencing used immunoSEQ multiplex PCR; TCRdb keeps in-frame clones, though not all of them. The sample lists about a million clones; about 70% were seen once. V dropped 0 bases and J dropped 5 bases, with 16 bases sitting between them. Germline V lookup: CDR1 LGHNA, CDR2 YSLEER. This CDR3 contains 16 residues. The gene calls are TRBV4-3 and TRBJ2-5; D perhaps matches TRBD2 (5 bases). The specimen sequenced was memory CD4+ T cells sorted from blood. This sample's subset: CD45RA-negative fraction. This receptor was taken from a man between 18 and 35 years old in good health. CDR3 region: CASSQDSLAGGETQYF. CDR3 DNA: TGCGCCAGCAGCCAAGATAGTCTGGCGGGCGGGGAGACCCAGTACTTC.